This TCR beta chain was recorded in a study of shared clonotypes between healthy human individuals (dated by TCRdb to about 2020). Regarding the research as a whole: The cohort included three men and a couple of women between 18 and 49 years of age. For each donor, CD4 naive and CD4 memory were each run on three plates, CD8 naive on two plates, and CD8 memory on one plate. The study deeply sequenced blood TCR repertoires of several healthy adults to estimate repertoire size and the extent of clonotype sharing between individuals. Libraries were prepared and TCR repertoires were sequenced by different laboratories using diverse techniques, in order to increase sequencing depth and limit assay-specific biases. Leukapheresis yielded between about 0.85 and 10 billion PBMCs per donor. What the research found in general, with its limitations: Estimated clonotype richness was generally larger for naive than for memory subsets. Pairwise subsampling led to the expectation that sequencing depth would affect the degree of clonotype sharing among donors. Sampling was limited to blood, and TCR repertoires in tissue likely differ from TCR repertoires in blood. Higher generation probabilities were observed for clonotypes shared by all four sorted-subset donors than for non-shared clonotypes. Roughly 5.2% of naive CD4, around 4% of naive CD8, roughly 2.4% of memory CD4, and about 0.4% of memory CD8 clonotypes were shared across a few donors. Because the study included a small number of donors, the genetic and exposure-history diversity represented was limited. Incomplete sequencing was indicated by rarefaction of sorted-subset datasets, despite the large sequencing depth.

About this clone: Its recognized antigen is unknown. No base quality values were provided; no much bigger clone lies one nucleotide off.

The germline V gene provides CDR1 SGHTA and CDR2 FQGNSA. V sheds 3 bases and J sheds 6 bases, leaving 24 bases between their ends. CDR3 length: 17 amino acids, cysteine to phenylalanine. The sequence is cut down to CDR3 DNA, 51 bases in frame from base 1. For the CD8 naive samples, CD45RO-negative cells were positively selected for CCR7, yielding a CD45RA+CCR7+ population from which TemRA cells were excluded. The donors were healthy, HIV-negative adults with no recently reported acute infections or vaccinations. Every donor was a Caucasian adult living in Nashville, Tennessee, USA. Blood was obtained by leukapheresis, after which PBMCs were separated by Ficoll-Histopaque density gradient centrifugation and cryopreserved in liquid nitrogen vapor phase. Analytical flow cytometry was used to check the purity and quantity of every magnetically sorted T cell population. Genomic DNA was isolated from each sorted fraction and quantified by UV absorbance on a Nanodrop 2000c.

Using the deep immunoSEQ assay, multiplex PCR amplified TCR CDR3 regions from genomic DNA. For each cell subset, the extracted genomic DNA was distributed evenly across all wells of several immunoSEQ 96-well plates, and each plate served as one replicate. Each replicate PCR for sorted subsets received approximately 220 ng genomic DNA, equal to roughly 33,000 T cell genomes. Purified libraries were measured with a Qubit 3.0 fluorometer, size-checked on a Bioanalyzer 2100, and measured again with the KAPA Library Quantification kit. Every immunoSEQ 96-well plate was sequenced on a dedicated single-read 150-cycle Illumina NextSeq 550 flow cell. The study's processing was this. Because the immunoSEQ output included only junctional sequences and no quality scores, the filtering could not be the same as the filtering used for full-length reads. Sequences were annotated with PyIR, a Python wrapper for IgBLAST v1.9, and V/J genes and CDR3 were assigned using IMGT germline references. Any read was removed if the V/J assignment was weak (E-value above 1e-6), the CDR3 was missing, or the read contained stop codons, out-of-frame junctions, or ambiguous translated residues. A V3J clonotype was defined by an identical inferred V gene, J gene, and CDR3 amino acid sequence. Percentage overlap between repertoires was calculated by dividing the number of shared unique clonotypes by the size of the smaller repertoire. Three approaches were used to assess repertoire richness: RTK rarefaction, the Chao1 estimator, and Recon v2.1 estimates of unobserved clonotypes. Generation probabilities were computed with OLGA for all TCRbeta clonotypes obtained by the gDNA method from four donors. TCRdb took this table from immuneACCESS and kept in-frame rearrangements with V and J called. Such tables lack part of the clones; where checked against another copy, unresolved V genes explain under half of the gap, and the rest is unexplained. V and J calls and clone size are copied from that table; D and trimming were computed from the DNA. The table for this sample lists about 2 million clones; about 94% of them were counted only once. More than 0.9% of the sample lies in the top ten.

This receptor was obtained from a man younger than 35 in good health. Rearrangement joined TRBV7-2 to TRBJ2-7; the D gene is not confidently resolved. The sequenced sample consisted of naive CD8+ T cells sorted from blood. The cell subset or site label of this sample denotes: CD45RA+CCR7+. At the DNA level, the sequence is TGTGCCAGCAGCTTTAGCTTCCCCGGTCTGGACGGGTCCGAGCAGTACTTC. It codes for CASSFSFPGLDGSEQYF.